What follows are 17 T cell receptor beta chains derived from one specimen sequenced in a study of CD8+ T cells in alopecia areata. Described treatment: oral pan-JAK inhibitor, 5-10 mg twice daily. cDNA serving as the sequencing template came from extracted, reverse transcribed RNA. Repertoires were generated with immunoSEQ multiplex PCR, while TCRdb's copy carries only in-frame clones and drops some. The sample contains 60,000 to 90,000 clones, 66% of which appear only once. The input for sequencing was CD8+ T cells sorted from blood, taken at week 24, from a patient treated with tofacitinib. These receptors were collected from a human donor with alopecia areata.

With regard to this clone: A read error may account for a junction end that differs from germline. The chain recombines TRBV5-1 with TRBJ2-2; 8 bases line up with TRBD1. The CDR3 extends over 15 amino acids. Germline CDR1 reads SGHRS; CDR2 reads YFSETQ. The CDR3 nucleotides are TGTGCCAGCAGCTGGACAGGGTTTTACACCGGGGAGCTGTTTTTT. This sequence encodes CASSWTGFYTGELFF.

The chain uses TRBV7-9 and TRBJ2-7, with 14 bases identical to TRBD2. The V gene's germline CDR1 is SEHNR and CDR2 FQNEAQ (reference sequence). This CDR3 region has 14 residues. Trimming took 4 bases from V and 6 from J; bases not matched to a gene: 2. CDR3 sequence reads: CASSWGTSGGEQYF. Written as DNA, the CDR3 is TGTGCCAGCAGCTGGGGGACTAGCGGGGGCGAGCAGTACTTC. The full variable domain, completed using reference TRBV7-9 and TRBJ2-7, is DTGVSQNPRHKITKRGQNVTFRCDPISEHNRLYWYRQTLGQGPEFLTYFQNEAQLEKSRLLSDRFSAERPKGSFSTLEIQRTEQGDSAMYLCASSWGTSGGEQYFGPGTRLTVT.

DNA for the CDR3: TGTGCCAGCAGCCAGTTGGGAGGGGGAGAGACCCAGTACTTC. Its protein product is CASSQLGGGETQYF. The V gene is TRBV7-2, the J gene TRBJ2-5; TRBD2 is a possible D gene (7 bases). The CDR3 spans 14 residues. Germline values: CDR1 SGHTA, CDR2 FQGNSA. V was pared by 5 bases and J by 4 bases, with 14 bases between.

The chain employs TRBV6-5 and TRBJ2-1; D is perhaps TRBD2 (6 bases). CDR3 length: 14 residues. Germline CDR1 is MNHEY and CDR2 is SVGAGI. Trimming took off 6 bases at V and 10 bases at J, with 19 bases between the two ends. CDR3 loop: CASSQLWGETEQFF. In nucleotides, the CDR3 is TGTGCCAGCAGCCAATTGTGGGGGGAGACAGAGCAGTTCTTC.

The chain recombines TRBV27 with TRBJ2-2; D is perhaps TRBD2 (5 bases). Germline CDR1 MNHEY, CDR2 SMNVEV (reference sequence). The CDR3 is 13 amino acids. Deletions cut 2 bases from V and 4 bases from J, with 5 bases between. The CDR3 nucleotides are TGTGCCAGCAGTTTACGGGGCACCGGGGAGCTGTTTTTT. Translation gives CASSLRGTGELFF.

The rearrangement uses TRBV9 and TRBJ2-5; no clear D gene. Trimming shortened V by 0 bases and J by 1 base, and 7 bases separated the two germline ends. The CDR3 sequence is 14 residues long. CDR1 SGDLS and CDR2 YYNGEE come from the germline V gene. The CDR3 DNA reads as TGTGCCAGCAGCGTAGACAGTAGCCAAGAGACCCAGTACTTC. Its translation: CASSVDSSQETQYF.

The CDR3 DNA reads as TGTGCCAGCAGCCCGGGACAGTCAGCCTACGAGCAGTACTTC. Its protein is CASSPGQSAYEQYF. The J gene is TRBJ2-7, the V gene TRBV7-8, with TRBD1 matching over 7 bases. V dropped 5 bases and J dropped 2; count of bases not matched to a gene: 6. The germline V gene encodes CDR1 SGHVS and CDR2 FQNEAQ. This CDR3 has 14 amino acids.

The chain employs TRBV2 and TRBJ2-4; possible D gene TRBD2, 6 bases. CDR3 length equals 15 residues. The V gene lost 8 bases and the J gene lost 8 bases, with 22 bases spanning the gap. Germline V gene data show CDR1 as SNHLY and CDR2 as FYNNEI. CDR3 nucleotides: TGTGCCAGCCGCTATCCCCCCAGGAGGGTCGACATTCAGTACTTC. Its protein is CASRYPPRRVDIQYF.

The chain has TRBV4-1 and TRBJ2-1; the D gene is possibly TRBD1 (6 bases). Between the trimmed V and J ends, which lost 1 base and 6 bases, there was a span of 10 bases. Per the germline V gene, CDR1 is MGHRA and CDR2 is YSYEKL. The CDR3 is 14 amino acids. In DNA form, the CDR3 reads TGCGCCAGCAGCCAAGTTGGGGACATCAATGAGCAGTTCTTC. Its protein product is CASSQVGDINEQFF.

This sequence joins TRBV9 and TRBJ2-3; maybe TRBD2 (7 bases). This CDR3 spans 15 amino acids. V was trimmed by 3 bases and J by 3 bases, leaving 14 bases between them. Germline lookup yields CDR1 SGDLS and CDR2 YYNGEE. The CDR3 DNA is TGTGCCAGCAGCGCTCGGGGGGCCGGAACAGATACGCAGTATTTT. Its translation: CASSARGAGTDTQYF.

In its sample, this clone was seen a few times. CDR3 DNA: TGTGCCAGCTCACCACCTCAGGGTAAAGAGACCCAGTACTTC. This sequence encodes CASSPPQGKETQYF. The chain has TRBV18 and TRBJ2-5; D might be TRBD1 (5 bases). Deletions cut 0 bases from V and 3 bases from J, with 8 bases between. CDR3 length: 14 amino acids. Germline loops: CDR1 KGHSH, CDR2 LQKENI.

J is TRBJ1-2 and V is TRBV6-5; TRBD1 aligns across 8 bases. CDR1 and CDR2 (germline): MNHEY, SVGAGI. V gave up 0 bases and J gave up 6 bases; unmatched junction bases: 6. The CDR3 is made up of 15 amino acids. The CDR3 here is CASSYSRQGLDGYTF. CDR3 bases: TGTGCCAGCAGTTACTCGAGACAGGGGCTCGATGGCTACACCTTC.

This clone appeared a few times. J is TRBJ1-2 and V is TRBV10-3; 8 positions match TRBD1. Germline V gene lookup returns CDR1 ENHRY and CDR2 SYGVKD. This CDR3 contains 14 residues. V was pared by 2 bases and J by 4 bases, with 3 bases of the junction left unmatched. For the CDR3, the DNA is TGTGCCATCAGTGAGGGACAGGGTGGCTATGGCTACACCTTC. Translating it yields CAISEGQGGYGYTF.

This chain joins TRBV9 and TRBJ2-1; 12 bases fit TRBD2. Germline assignment: CDR1 SGDLS and CDR2 YYNGEE. Trimming took 0 bases from V and 9 from J; bases not matched to a gene: 1. CDR3 length equals 14 residues. The CDR3 nucleotides are TGTGCCAGCAGCGTAGGACTAGCGGGAGTTGAGCAGTTCTTC. Protein product: CASSVGLAGVEQFF.

The CDR3 nucleotides are TGTGCCAGCAGCGCCCGACAGCTCCAGCCCTACAATGAGCAGTTCTTC. Translating gives CASSARQLQPYNEQFF. The genes are TRBV9 and TRBJ2-1; tentative D call: TRBD1 (5 bases). The V gene's germline CDR1 is SGDLS and CDR2 YYNGEE. The CDR3 is 16 amino acids. V lost 3 bases and J 2 bases, leaving 15 bases between the germline ends. The full variable domain, with the rest looked up from reference TRBV9 and TRBJ2-1, is DSGVTQTPKHLITATGQRVTLRCSPRSGDLSVYWYQQSLDQGLQFLIQYYNGEERAKGNILERFSAQQFPDLHSELNLSSLELGDSALYFCASSARQLQPYNEQFFGPGTRLTVL.

This clone has only one observation. The J gene is TRBJ1-4, the V gene TRBV27; D is unclear. The CDR3 has 12 amino acids. CDR1 and CDR2 from the germline V gene are MNHEY and SMNVEV (reference sequence). V was trimmed by 4 bases and J by 5 bases, leaving 5 bases between them. The CDR3 DNA follows: TGTGCCAGCAGTTCCGAAAATGAAAAACTGTTTTTT. It codes for CASSSENEKLFF.

This chain uses TRBV27 with TRBJ1-1; perhaps TRBD1 as D (5 bases). The CDR3 length is 15 residues. The V gene's germline CDR1 is MNHEY and CDR2 SMNVEV (reference sequence). Trimming removed 1 base at V and 0 bases at J, with 9 bases between. CDR3 region: CASSLLGRMNTEAFF. DNA of the CDR3: TGTGCCAGCAGTTTATTGGGGCGGATGAACACTGAAGCTTTCTTT.